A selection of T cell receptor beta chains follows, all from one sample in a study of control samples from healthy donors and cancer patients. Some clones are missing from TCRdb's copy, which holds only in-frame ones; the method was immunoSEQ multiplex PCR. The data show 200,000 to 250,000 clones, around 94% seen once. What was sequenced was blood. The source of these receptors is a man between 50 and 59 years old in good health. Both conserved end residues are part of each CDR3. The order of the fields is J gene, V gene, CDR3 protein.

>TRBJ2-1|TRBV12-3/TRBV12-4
CASTISGGNEQFF
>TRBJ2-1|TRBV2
CASRQGISSYNEQFF
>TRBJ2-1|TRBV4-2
CASSLSLRGRGRGPNEQFF
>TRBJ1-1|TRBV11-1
CASSLAGGADEAFF
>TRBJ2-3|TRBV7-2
CASTSLSTDTQYF
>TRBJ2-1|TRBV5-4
CASSLADGQGTGEQFF
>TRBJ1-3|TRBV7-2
CASSFVGGSGNTIYF
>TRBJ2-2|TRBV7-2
CASSVDSGHLNTGELFF
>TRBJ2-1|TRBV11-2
CASSSPSRLEQFF
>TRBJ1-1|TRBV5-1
CASSRNDRTNTEAFF
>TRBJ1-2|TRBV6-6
CASSYGGLSYGYTF
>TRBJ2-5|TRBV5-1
CASSSIQRGGGETQYF
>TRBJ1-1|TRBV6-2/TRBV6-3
CASSIGTGRGSTEAFF
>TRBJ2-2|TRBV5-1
CASSLAGQGTSGTGELFF
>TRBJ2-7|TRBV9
CASSVDEGPYEQYF
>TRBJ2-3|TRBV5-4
CASSLWQSTDTQYF
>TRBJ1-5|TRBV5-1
CASSLWANQPQHF
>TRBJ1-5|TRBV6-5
CASSETGDFQPQHF
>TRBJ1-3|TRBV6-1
CASSEVARPLGNTIYF
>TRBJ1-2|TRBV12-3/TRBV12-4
CASGQGLGYTF
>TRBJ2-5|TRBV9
CASSVGYETQYF
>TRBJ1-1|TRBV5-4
CASSLGLGTGNMNTEAFF
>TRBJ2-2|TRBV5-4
CASRLEGAGELFF
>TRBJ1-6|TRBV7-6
CASGDRGNSPLHF
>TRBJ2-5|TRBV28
CASSPLGERIQETQYF
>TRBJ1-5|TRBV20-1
CSASPGQGPSNSNQPQHF
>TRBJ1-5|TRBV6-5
CASRIQVYSNQPQHF
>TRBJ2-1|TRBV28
CASRLGGLDNEQFF
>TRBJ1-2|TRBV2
CASSALNYGYTF
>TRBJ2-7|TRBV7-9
CASSLEQGVGWYF
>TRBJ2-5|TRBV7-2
CASSSGETQYF
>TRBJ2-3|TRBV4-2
CASRKIGGRDTQYF
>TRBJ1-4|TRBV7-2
CASSQQGRNEKLFF
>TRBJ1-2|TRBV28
CASSPPGYGYTF
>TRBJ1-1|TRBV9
CASSRSPGQIEAFF
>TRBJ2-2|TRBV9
CASSLSTGANTGELFF
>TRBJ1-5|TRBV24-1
CATANPGQSRNNQPQHF
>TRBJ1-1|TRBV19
CASSMGAGGISTEAFF
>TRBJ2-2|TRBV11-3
CASSATASNTGELFF
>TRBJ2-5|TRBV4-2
CASSPLTRETQYF
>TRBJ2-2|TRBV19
CASSMFQAPNTGELFF
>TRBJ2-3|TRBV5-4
CASSLQGITDTQYF